The 22 T cell receptor beta chains given below trace back to one sample, sequenced in a study of T-cell reconstitution after alpha-beta-depleted transplantation in children. For TCRbeta, the library was prepared with unique molecular identifiers. TCRdb analysed the PCR reads with MiXCR anew, one entry per CDR3 protein. In the table there are 500,000 to 600,000 distinct CDR3 sequences, around a third of which are singletons. This specimen was PBMCs from the stem cell graft donor, taken from the stem cell graft. Every receptor here comes from a human donor who donated a stem cell graft to a child with aplastic anemia.

This clonotype was counted a few times. The chain carries TRBV5-5 and TRBJ1-3, with D possibly TRBD1 on 6 matching bases. Germline V gene sequence: CDR1 SGHKS, CDR2 YYEKEE (reference sequence). The CDR3 is 18 amino acids. V gave up 2 bases and J gave up 2 bases, with 20 bases separating them. The CDR3 coding sequence is TGTGCCAGCAGCTTCCGGGACATAAACGATATGCCTGGAAACACCATATATTTT. Residues: CASSFRDINDMPGNTIYF.

This clonotype was observed a few times. The rearrangement uses TRBV28 and TRBJ1-2; no firm D call. Per the germline V gene, CDR1 is MDHEN and CDR2 is SYDVKM. The ends were cut back, 6 bases at V and 4 bases at J, with 9 bases in the middle. The CDR3 is 12 residues long. CDR3 amino acids: CASRTNSYGYTF. CDR3 DNA: TGTGCCAGCAGGACGAATTCCTATGGCTACACCTTC.

This chain joins TRBV27 and TRBJ2-7; D is ambiguous. This CDR3 contains 15 residues. V lost 2 bases to trimming and J lost 4 bases, with 15 bases between them. Germline V gene data show CDR1 as MNHEY and CDR2 as SMNVEV (reference sequence). This chain's CDR3 is CASSLKGSRVYEQYF. CDR3 bases: TGTGCCAGCAGTTTAAAAGGTAGCCGCGTGTACGAGCAGTACTTC.

The V gene is TRBV12-3 or TRBV12-4, the J gene TRBJ1-1; D may be TRBD1 (5 bases). Trimming shortened V by 5 bases and J by 1 base, and 14 bases separated the two germline ends. The CDR3 extends over 15 amino acids. CDR3 sequence reads: CASSPSGGENTEAFF. CDR3 in DNA: TGTGCCAGCAGTCCCTCTGGGGGGGAGAACACTGAAGCTTTCTTT.

This clonotype came up a few times. This CDR3 reads CAISESGRQAGNTEAFF. The CDR3 coding sequence is TGTGCCATCAGTGAGTCGGGAAGACAGGCTGGGAACACTGAAGCTTTCTTT. The chain uses TRBV10-3 and TRBJ1-1; a weak D match, TRBD1 (6 bases). Trimming removed 0 bases from V and 1 base from J, with 15 bases in between. Germline-derived CDR1 and CDR2 are ENHRY and SYGVKD. This CDR3 is built from 17 residues.

V and J are TRBV12-3 or TRBV12-4 and TRBJ1-5, with 9 bases that match TRBD1. V dropped 6 bases and J dropped 7; count of bases not matched to a gene: 13. The CDR3 spans 16 residues. The CDR3 sequence is CASSPQGAAFWQPQHF. As DNA, the CDR3 is TGTGCCAGCAGCCCACAGGGGGCGGCGTTTTGGCAGCCCCAGCATTTT.

This chain links TRBV6-1 with TRBJ2-6; tentatively, D is TRBD1 (5 bases). V lost 5 bases, J lost 4 bases, and 15 bases lay in between. From germline, CDR1 is MNHNS and CDR2 SASEGT. The CDR3 spans 16 residues. The chain's CDR3 is CASSPPWGAGANVLTF. The CDR3 DNA is TGTGCCAGCAGTCCCCCTTGGGGCGCAGGGGCCAACGTCCTGACTTTC.

This chain uses TRBV29-1 with TRBJ1-2, with D unresolved. In germline, CDR1 is SQVTM, CDR2 ANQGSEA. V lost 7 bases to trimming and J lost 2 bases, with 14 bases between them. This CDR3 is 13 amino acids long. CDR3 in amino acids: CSAVHGRNYGYTF. CDR3 sequence (DNA): TGCAGCGCGGTCCACGGGAGGAACTATGGCTACACCTTC. Looking up the rest from reference TRBV29-1 and TRBJ1-2 gives the full variable domain: SAVISQKPSRDICQRGTSLTIQCQVDSQVTMMFWYRQQPGQSLTLIATANQGSEATYESGFVIDKFPISRPNLTFSTLTVSNMSPEDSSIYLCSAVHGRNYGYTFGSGTRLTVV.

This clonotype has a handful of counts. The rearrangement joins TRBV24-1 to TRBJ1-2; D is unclear. The CDR3 spans 13 residues. The V gene's germline CDR1 is KGHDR and CDR2 SFDVKD. Trimming stripped 4 bases from V and 5 bases from J, with 10 bases between. CDR3 sequence reads: CATSDTNTYGYTF. The CDR3 bases are TGTGCCACCAGTGACACAAACACGTATGGCTACACCTTC.

The J gene is TRBJ2-1, the V gene TRBV7-2, with 12 bases that match TRBD1. The germline V gene encodes CDR1 SGHTA and CDR2 FQGNSA. Unmatched junction bases numbered 19, after V lost 2 bases and J lost 8 bases. The CDR3 runs to 20 residues. CDR3 nucleotides: TGTGCCAGCAGCTTACCGGGGACAGGGGGCCTAGCGGGAGTTTTTGATGAGCAGTTCTTC. As protein: CASSLPGTGGLAGVFDEQFF.

This clonotype was seen more than once but under ten times. This sequence joins TRBV28 and TRBJ2-6; no clear D. The CDR3 runs 18 residues. Germline CDR1 reads MDHEN; CDR2 reads SYDVKM. V was cut by 3 bases and J by 0 bases, with 15 bases left in between. As DNA, the CDR3 is TGTGCCAGCAGTTTCCTTCTTAACACGGACTCTGGGGCCAACGTCCTGACTTTC. The encoded protein is CASSFLLNTDSGANVLTF.

V gene TRBV28 combines with J gene TRBJ2-7; D is perhaps TRBD1 (5 bases). The CDR3 runs 14 residues. Germline V lookup: CDR1 MDHEN, CDR2 SYDVKM. Deletions cut 3 bases from V and 5 bases from J, with 14 bases between. CDR3 DNA: TGTGCCAGCAGTTTTTTAGCAGGGCGGCACGAGCAGTACTTC. It translates to CASSFLAGRHEQYF.

In regard to this clonotype: At one end, the junction sequence differs from germline, possibly due to a read error. The gene calls are TRBV2 and TRBJ1-2; maybe TRBD1 (5 bases). The CDR3 is 11 residues long. In germline, CDR1 is SNHLY, CDR2 FYNNEI. CDR3 DNA sequence: TGTGCCACGACCTCAGACAGACGACAACACTTC. Translating it yields CATTSDRRQHF.

The rearrangement links TRBV5-1 to TRBJ2-7; no definite D call. CDR1 is SGHRS, CDR2 YFSETQ, per germline. CDR3 length equals 14 residues. V was pared by 4 bases and J by 4 bases, with 15 bases between. The CDR3 coding sequence is TGCGCCAGCAGCCTAACCCAGGAAAGGTACGAGCAGTACTTC. Amino acids: CASSLTQERYEQYF.

The rearrangement links TRBV29-1 to TRBJ2-1; unclear D gene. CDR3 size: 10 residues. Germline-derived CDR1 and CDR2 are SQVTM and ANQGSEA. Trimming cost V 3 bases and J 9 bases, with 6 bases left between them. The CDR3 region is CSVDLFEQFF. CDR3 in DNA: TGCAGCGTTGACCTATTTGAGCAGTTCTTC.

The V call is TRBV12-3 or TRBV12-4, the J call TRBJ2-3; tentatively, D is TRBD1 (5 bases). This CDR3 comprises 14 residues. Trimming stripped 5 bases from V and 4 bases from J, with 13 bases between. The CDR3 DNA sequence: TGTGCCAGCAGTCCACGACAGTGGGCAGATACGCAGTATTTT. This translates into CASSPRQWADTQYF.

CDR3 sequence reads: CSASLYDKETQYF. CDR3 DNA: TGCAGTGCTAGTTTGTACGATAAAGAGACCCAGTACTTC. The chain couples TRBV20-1 to TRBJ2-5; D is ambiguous. Per germline, CDR1 DFQATT and CDR2 SNEGSKA (reference sequence). CDR3 length: 13 amino acids. V lost 3 bases to trimming and J lost 3 bases, with 11 bases between them.

V gene TRBV11-3 combines with J gene TRBJ2-1, with D perhaps TRBD1 or TRBD2 (5 bases each). The CDR3 contains 15 residues. Germline loops: CDR1 SGHNT, CDR2 YENEEA. The V end lost 1 base, the J end lost 8 bases, and 15 bases lay between the germline ends. The CDR3 protein is CASSLGRDESDEQFF. In DNA form, the CDR3 reads TGTGCCAGCAGCTTAGGTAGGGACGAGTCGGATGAGCAGTTCTTC.

This rearrangement joins TRBV29-1 to TRBJ1-2; 12 bases agree with TRBD1. Germline V gene data show CDR1 as SQVTM and CDR2 as ANQGSEA. This CDR3 spans 17 amino acids. The junction had 13 bases not matched to a gene; V was cut back by 3 bases and J by 5 bases. DNA for the CDR3: TGCAGCGTTGAGGGACCGGGACAGGGGGCCACACCTTATGGCTACACCTTC. It yields the protein CSVEGPGQGATPYGYTF.

A few counts support this clonotype. V usage is TRBV7-9 and J usage is TRBJ1-3; D is possibly TRBD1 (5 bases). Germline CDR1 SEHNR, CDR2 FQNEAQ (reference sequence). The CDR3 sequence is 14 residues long. The ends were cut back, 3 bases at V and 0 bases at J, with 6 bases in the middle. As DNA, the CDR3 is TGTGCCAGCAGCTTTCAGGGCTCTGGAAACACCATATATTTT. The encoded protein is CASSFQGSGNTIYF. Full variable domain (missing parts from reference TRBV7-9 and TRBJ1-3): DTGVSQNPRHKITKRGQNVTFRCDPISEHNRLYWYRQTLGQGPEFLTYFQNEAQLEKSRLLSDRFSAERPKGSFSTLEIQRTEQGDSAMYLCASSFQGSGNTIYFGEGSWLTVV.

This clonotype was counted many times. The rearrangement joins TRBV5-1 to TRBJ2-7; D gene uncertain. V lost 10 bases, J lost 0 bases, and 11 bases lay in between. CDR3 size: 12 residues. Germline V lookup: CDR1 SGHRS, CDR2 YFSETQ. The CDR3: CASLPSSYEQYV. The DNA of the CDR3 is TGCGCCTCCCTCCCCAGCTCCTACGAGCAGTACGTC.

Only a few counts were recorded for this clonotype. This rearrangement joins TRBV29-1 to TRBJ1-1; tentatively, D is TRBD1 (5 bases). Germline V gene data show CDR1 as SQVTM and CDR2 as ANQGSEA. The CDR3 is 9 amino acids. The V gene lost 3 bases and the J gene lost 10 bases, with 6 bases spanning the gap. Written as DNA, the CDR3 is TGCAGCGTTGATGGGGGAGCTTTCTTT. Amino acids: CSVDGGAFF.